This TCR beta chain emerged from a study of T cell responses to AZD1222 COVID-19 vaccine (dated by TCRdb to about 2021). Some background on the complete study: AZD1222 recipients with second doses at about 4 weeks or about 12 weeks were pooled, because spike-specific TCR depth and breadth did not differ between schedules. TCR sequencing was performed for 230 to 250 trial participants, of whom some 200 were given two doses of AZD1222 and 26 were given two doses of MenACWY control vaccine. Enrollment into the trials was organized by age into subgroups of 18-55, 56-69 and 70-plus years, and those subgroups contained approximately 150, 30 and 60 TCR-sequenced participants, respectively.

Turning to this clone: There is no known antigen for this receptor. No much larger clone exists at a distance of one base, and base qualities are not known.

In the paper's terms, the time point label means: baseline before first vaccination. The vaccinee samples were drawn from two UK trials, COV001 and COV002, one of which was a single-blind randomized controlled phase 2/3 trial testing AZD1222 (ChAdOx1 nCoV-19) in healthy adults. Trial participant PBMC samples were collected at day 0 and day 28 after the second dose for TCRbeta chain sequencing. The study at large found these results: Reportedly, close to half of the unique spike-specific TCRs recognized epitopes lying outside the regions that are mutated in the B.1.351 and B.1.1.7 variants. After two AZD1222 doses, spike-specific TCR breadth and depth were significantly higher than at day 0 and than in MenACWY recipients. In the small 56-69-year group, the increase in depth fell short of significance, most likely because of low power. Conclusions about previously exposed vaccinees are limited because only six or seven AZD1222 recipients were SARS-CoV-2 seropositive at baseline. Participants were mostly white British and included more females than males, and it was suggested by the authors that clonal diversity may have been underestimated. The vaccine-associated CD4 TCRs covered the entire spike protein, and the dominant responses fell in regions 160-218 and 743-854. Because no day 14 peak-response samples were available, repertoires were characterized only after the peak T cell response.

The CDR3 regions of human TCRbeta chains were subjected to immunosequencing. For the original study's pipeline: TCRs in the repertoires were compared against a reference library of SARS-CoV-2-specific TCRs that had been generated with the MIRA antigen-specificity platform. Breadth was defined as the fraction of unique TCRs that were SARS-CoV-2-associated. Depth was defined as the fraction of total T cells that were SARS-CoV-2-associated. Each spike-specific TCR was assigned to its reactive spike region and to a CD4 or CD8 class using the MIRA data. Log10-transformed breadth and depth values were compared by one-way ANOVA with Sidak's multiple comparisons tests. As stored in TCRdb, this immuneACCESS dataset retains in-frame rearrangements with V and J assigned. A fraction of the clones does not appear; measured against another copy, unresolved V genes explain less than half of the discrepancy, and the remainder lacks a known reason. V and J calls and clone size follow that table, whereas D and trimming were derived from the DNA. In this sample the table shows around 70,000 clones, roughly 85% of which occur a single time. The ten largest account for more than 2% of the sample.

V has 3 bases trimmed and J has 10 bases trimmed; junction bases matching no gene number 11. The germline V gene (reference sequence) sets CDR1 to DFQATT and CDR2 to SNEGSKA. From cysteine to phenylalanine, the CDR3 is 14 amino acids long. This entry keeps only the CDR3 DNA: 42 bases, framed from base 1. The chain employs TRBV20-1 and TRBJ1-5; 8 junctional bases match TRBD1. The sequence came from an adult in good health. The starting material was peripheral blood, obtained on day 0 of AZD1222 vaccination. Here the CDR3 is given as CSASDGQGNRPQHF. The DNA reads as follows: TGCAGTGCTAGTGATGGACAGGGCAATCGTCCCCAGCATTTT.